The 4 T cell receptor beta chains presented below share a single source sample, sequenced in a study of OX40 agonist ivuxolimab in advanced cancers. Libraries were prepared by immunoSEQ multiplex PCR; TCRdb keeps only in-frame clonotypes and omits some of them. This table has around 69,000 clones, 89% appearing once. The material was CD4+ or CD8+ T cells sorted from blood, obtained in a trial of the OX40 agonist ivuxolimab. Receptors originate from an adult with an advanced solid tumor such as melanoma, head and neck, liver or kidney cancer.

The CDR3 coding sequence is TGTGCCAGCAGCGTAGACAGCTTTTTGGAGACCCAGTACTTC. Translated, it gives CASSVDSFLETQYF. The chain recombines TRBV9 with TRBJ2-5, with D unclear. Germline loops: CDR1 SGDLS, CDR2 YYNGEE. The CDR3 length is 14 residues. The ends were cut back, 0 bases at V and 5 bases at J, with 11 bases in the middle.

The V and J genes are TRBV7-9 and TRBJ2-7, with a tentative D call TRBD1 (5 bases). The germline gives CDR1 SEHNR, CDR2 FQNEAQ (reference sequence). This CDR3 has 13 residues. With 10 bases removed from V and 2 bases from J, the gap between germline ends came to 15 bases. As DNA, the CDR3 is TGTGCCATCAACAACCAGGACACCTACGAGCAGTACTTC. This gives the protein CAINNQDTYEQYF.

This clone was counted between two and nine times. The V gene is TRBV2, the J gene TRBJ1-2; perhaps TRBD1 as D (5 bases). Germline CDR1 and CDR2: SNHLY and FYNNEI. Trimming took 1 base from V and 6 from J, leaving 9 bases between them. The CDR3 totals 13 residues. CDR3 region: CASSEGGSNGYTF. The CDR3, as DNA: TGTGCCAGCAGTGAAGGGGGGTCGAATGGCTACACCTTC.

The chain links TRBV5-1 to TRBJ2-7; 8 positions agree with TRBD2. The CDR3 loop spans 15 amino acids. Germline CDR1 and CDR2: SGHRS and YFSETQ. Germline trimming cut 4 bases from V and 0 bases from J; bases unmatched to any gene: 6. CDR3 in DNA: TGCGCCAGCAGCCTTAGCGGGGCAAGCTCCTACGAGCAGTACTTC. It translates to CASSLSGASSYEQYF. The entire variable domain, with the rest obtained from reference TRBV5-1 and TRBJ2-7, is as follows: KAGVTQTPRYLIKTRGQQVTLSCSPISGHRSVSWYQQTPGQGLQFLFEYFSETQRNKGNFPGRFSGRQFSNSRSEMNVSTLELGDSALYLCASSLSGASSYEQYFGPGTRLTVT.